This T cell receptor beta chain was sequenced for a study of technical replicates of blood from several donors. The table came from immunoSEQ multiplex PCR; TCRdb's copy has only in-frame clones and leaves some out. The profile shows nearly 80,000 clones, 92% of them singletons. With V trimmed by 0 bases and J by 3 bases, 2 bases remained unmatched. The CDR3 totals 14 residues. Looked up from germline, CDR1 is SGHRS and CDR2 is YFSETQ. Sequencing input: T cells isolated from PBMCs. This sequence originates from a human donor in good health. This chain connects TRBV5-1 to TRBJ1-2; TRBD1 matches at 7 bases. The CDR3 DNA is TGCGCCAGCAGCTTGGGAGGGGGCGACTATGGCTACACCTTC. Translation: CASSLGGGDYGYTF.